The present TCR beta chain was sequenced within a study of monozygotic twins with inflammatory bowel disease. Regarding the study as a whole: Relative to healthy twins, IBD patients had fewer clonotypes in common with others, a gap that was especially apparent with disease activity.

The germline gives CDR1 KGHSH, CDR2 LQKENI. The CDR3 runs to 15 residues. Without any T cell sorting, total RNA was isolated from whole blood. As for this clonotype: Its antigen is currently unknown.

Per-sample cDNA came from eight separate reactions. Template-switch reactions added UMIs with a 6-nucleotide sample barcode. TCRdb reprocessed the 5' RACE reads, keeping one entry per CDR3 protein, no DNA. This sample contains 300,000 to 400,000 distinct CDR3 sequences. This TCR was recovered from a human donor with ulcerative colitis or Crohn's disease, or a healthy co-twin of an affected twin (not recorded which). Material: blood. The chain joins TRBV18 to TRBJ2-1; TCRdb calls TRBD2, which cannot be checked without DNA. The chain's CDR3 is CASSPLAGVNNEQFF.